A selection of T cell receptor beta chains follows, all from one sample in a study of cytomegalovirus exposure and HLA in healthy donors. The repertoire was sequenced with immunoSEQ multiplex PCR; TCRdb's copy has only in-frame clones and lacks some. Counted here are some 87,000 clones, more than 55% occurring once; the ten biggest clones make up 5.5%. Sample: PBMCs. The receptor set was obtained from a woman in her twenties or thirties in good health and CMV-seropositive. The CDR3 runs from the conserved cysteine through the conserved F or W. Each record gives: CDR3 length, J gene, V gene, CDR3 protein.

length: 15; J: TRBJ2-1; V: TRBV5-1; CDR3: CASSLGLAGGTEQFF
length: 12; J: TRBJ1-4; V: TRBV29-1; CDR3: CSVRTGLSSLFF
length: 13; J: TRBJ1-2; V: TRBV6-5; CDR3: CASSAGTPYRYTF
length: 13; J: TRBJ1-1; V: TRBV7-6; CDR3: CASSRDTNTEAFF
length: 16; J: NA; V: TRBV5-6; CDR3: CASSLPTGASSYEQYF
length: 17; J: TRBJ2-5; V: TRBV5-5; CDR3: CASSFRDRGRFTETQYF
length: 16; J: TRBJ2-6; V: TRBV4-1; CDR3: CASSQVPNSGANVLTF
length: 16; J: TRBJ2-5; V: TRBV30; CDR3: CAWSASQRGLQETQYF
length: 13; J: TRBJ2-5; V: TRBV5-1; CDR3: CASSLAGKETQYF
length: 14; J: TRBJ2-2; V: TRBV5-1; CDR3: CASSPPTNTGELFF
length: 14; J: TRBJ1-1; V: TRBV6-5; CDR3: CASSYSSGEWGAFF
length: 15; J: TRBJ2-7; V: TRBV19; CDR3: CASSIRAGGAYEQYF
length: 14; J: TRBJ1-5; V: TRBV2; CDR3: CASKKESSNQPQHF
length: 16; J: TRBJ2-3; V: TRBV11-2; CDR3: CASSLFRGVLTDTQYF